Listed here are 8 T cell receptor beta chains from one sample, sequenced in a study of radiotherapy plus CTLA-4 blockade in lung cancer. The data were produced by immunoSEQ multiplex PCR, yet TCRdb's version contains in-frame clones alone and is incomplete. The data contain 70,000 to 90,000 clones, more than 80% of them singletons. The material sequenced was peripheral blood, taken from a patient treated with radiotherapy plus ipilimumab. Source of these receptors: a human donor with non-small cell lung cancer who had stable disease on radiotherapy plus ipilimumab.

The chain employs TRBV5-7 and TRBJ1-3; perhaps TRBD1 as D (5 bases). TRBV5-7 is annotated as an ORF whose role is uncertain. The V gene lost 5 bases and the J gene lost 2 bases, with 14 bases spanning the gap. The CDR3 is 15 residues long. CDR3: CASSLGTGAGNTIYF. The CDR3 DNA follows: TGTGCCAGCAGTCTTGGGACGGGGGCTGGAAACACCATATATTTT.

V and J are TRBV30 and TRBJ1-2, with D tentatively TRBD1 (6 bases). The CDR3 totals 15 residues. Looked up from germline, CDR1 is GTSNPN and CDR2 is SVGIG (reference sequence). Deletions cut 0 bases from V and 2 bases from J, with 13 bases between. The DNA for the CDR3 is TGTGCCTGGAGTGTACTGGGGGGGGCGAACTATGGCTACACCTTC. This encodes CAWSVLGGANYGYTF. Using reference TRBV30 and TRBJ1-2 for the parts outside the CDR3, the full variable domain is SQTIHQWPATLVQPVGSPLSLECTVEGTSNPNLYWYRQAAGRGLQLLFYSVGIGQISSEVPQNLSASRPQDRQFILSSKKLLLSDSGFYLCAWSVLGGANYGYTFGSGTRLTVV.

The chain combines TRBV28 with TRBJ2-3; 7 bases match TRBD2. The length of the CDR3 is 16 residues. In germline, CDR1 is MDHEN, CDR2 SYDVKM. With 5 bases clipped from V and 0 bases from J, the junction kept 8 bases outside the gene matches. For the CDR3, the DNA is TGTGCCAGCAGTCTATCGGGGGGTCCTAGCACAGATACGCAGTATTTT. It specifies CASSLSGGPSTDTQYF.

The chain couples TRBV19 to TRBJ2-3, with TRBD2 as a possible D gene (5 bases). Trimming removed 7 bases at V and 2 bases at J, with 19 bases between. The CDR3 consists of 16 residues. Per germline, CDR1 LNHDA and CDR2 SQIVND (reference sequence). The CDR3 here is CASTMRASGFTDTQYF. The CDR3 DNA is TGTGCCAGTACCATGAGGGCGAGTGGGTTCACAGATACGCAGTATTTT.

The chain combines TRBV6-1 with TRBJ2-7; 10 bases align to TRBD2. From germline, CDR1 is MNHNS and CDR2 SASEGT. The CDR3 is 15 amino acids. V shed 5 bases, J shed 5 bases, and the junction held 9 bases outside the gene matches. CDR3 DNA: TGTGCCAGCAGTAGGATAGGGACTAGCGCAAACGAGCAGTACTTC. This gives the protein CASSRIGTSANEQYF.

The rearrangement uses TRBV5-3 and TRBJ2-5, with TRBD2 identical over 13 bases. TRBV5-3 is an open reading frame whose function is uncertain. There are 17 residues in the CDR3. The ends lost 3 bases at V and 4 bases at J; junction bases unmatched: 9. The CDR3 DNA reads TGTGCCAGAAGCTCCCCGACTAGCGGGGGGCCGTTAGAGACCCAGTACTTC. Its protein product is CARSSPTSGGPLETQYF.

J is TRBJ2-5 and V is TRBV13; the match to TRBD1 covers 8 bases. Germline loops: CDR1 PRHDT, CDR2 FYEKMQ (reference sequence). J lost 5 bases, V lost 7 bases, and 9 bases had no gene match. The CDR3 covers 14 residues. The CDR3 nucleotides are TGTGCCAGCACCCTGGGACAGGCCGTCGAGACCCAGTACTTC. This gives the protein CASTLGQAVETQYF.

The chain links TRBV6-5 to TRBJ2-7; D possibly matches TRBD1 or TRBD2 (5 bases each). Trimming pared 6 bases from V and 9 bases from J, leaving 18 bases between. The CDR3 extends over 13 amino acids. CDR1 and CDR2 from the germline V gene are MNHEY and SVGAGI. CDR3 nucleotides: TGTGCCAGCAGCTCCTCCGGGGCAGGCCGGCAGTACTTC. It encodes CASSSSGAGRQYF.